What follows are 3 T cell receptor beta chains derived from one specimen sequenced in a study of T cell responses to AZD1222 COVID-19 vaccine. Sequencing was performed with immunoSEQ multiplex PCR; in TCRdb, only in-frame clones are kept and a portion is missing. Of roughly 80,000 clones in the sample, more than 75% were seen once. The starting material was peripheral blood, obtained on day 0 of AZD1222 vaccination. These receptors were taken from an adult in good health.

This chain links TRBV11-3 with TRBJ1-1; 10 positions match TRBD1. Germline values: CDR1 SGHNT, CDR2 YENEEA. The V gene end was trimmed by 5 bases and the J gene end by 4 bases; junction bases not matched to a gene: 7. The CDR3 totals 15 residues. DNA of the CDR3: TGTGCCAGCAGCCGGGACAGGGGCGAGGGCACTGAAGCTTTCTTT. This codes for CASSRDRGEGTEAFF.

J is TRBJ2-2 and V is TRBV27; 11 positions match TRBD1. V dropped 5 bases and J dropped 4; count of bases not matched to a gene: 3. This CDR3 contains 15 residues. Germline V gene data show CDR1 as MNHEY and CDR2 as SMNVEV (reference sequence). The CDR3 protein is CASSRDRGSTGELFF. The CDR3 nucleotides read TGTGCCAGCAGTAGGGACAGGGGGTCCACCGGGGAGCTGTTTTTT.

This clone appeared a single time. This chain joins TRBV27 and TRBJ1-5, with D tentatively TRBD1 (5 bases). The germline V gene encodes CDR1 MNHEY and CDR2 SMNVEV (reference sequence). CDR3 length: 15 amino acids. V was shortened by 3 bases and J by 5 bases, with 14 bases between the two germline ends. CDR3 DNA sequence: TGTGCCAGCAGTTTGGCAGGGACGCCGGATCAGCCCCAGCATTTT. Protein: CASSLAGTPDQPQHF.